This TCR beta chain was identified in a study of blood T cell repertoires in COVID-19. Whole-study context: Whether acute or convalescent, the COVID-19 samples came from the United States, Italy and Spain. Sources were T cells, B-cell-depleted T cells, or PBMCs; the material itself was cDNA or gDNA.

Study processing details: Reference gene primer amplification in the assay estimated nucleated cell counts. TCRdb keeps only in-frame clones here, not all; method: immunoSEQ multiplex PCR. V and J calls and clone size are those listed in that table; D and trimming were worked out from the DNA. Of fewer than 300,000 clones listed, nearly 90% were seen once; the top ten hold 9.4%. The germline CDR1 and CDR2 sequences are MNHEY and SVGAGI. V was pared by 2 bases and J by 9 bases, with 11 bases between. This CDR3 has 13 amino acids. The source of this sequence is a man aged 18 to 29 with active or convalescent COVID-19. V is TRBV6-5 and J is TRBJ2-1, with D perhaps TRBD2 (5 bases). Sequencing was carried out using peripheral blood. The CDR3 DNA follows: TGTGCCAGCAGTTACAAACTAGGTTCTGAGCAGTTCTTC. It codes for CASSYKLGSEQFF.